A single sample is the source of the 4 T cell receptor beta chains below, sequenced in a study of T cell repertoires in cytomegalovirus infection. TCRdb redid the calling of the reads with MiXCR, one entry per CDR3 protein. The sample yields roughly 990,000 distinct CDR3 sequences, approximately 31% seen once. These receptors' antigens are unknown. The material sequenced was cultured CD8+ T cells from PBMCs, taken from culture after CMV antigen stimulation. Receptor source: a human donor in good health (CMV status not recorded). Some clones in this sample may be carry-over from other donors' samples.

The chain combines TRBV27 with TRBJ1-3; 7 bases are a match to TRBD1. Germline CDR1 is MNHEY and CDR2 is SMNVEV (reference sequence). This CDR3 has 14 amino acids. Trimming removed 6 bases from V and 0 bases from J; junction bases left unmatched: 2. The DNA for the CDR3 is TGTGCCAGCAGAACAGGGGTCTCTGGAAACACCATATATTTT. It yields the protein CASRTGVSGNTIYF.

CDR3 sequence: CASGSGDEQFF. The CDR3 DNA follows: TGTGCCAGCGGTAGCGGGGATGAGCAGTTCTTC. The genes are TRBV14 and TRBJ2-1; 8 positions agree with TRBD2. This CDR3 is 11 amino acids long. Germline V gene lookup returns CDR1 SGHDN and CDR2 FVKESK. V was pared by 8 bases and J by 8 bases, with 2 bases of the junction left unmatched.

CDR3 region: CSVEAETGTQGYEQYF. The DNA for the CDR3 is TGCAGCGTTGAAGCGGAGACCGGGACCCAAGGATACGAGCAGTACTTC. The chain has TRBV29-1 and TRBJ2-7; TRBD1 or TRBD2 may be the D gene (5 bases each). The germline gives CDR1 SQVTM, CDR2 ANQGSEA. The V and J ends lost 1 base and 4 bases respectively, with 20 bases between them. The CDR3 is 16 residues long.

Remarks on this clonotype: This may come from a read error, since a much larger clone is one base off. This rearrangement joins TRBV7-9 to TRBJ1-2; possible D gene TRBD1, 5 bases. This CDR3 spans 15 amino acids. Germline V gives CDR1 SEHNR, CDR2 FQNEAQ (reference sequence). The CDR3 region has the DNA TGTGCCAACAGCAACCGGGACCTGTGGCTCTATGGCTACACCTTC. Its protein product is CANSNRDLWLYGYTF. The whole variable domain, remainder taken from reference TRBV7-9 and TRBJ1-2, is DTGVSQNPRHKITKRGQNVTFRCDPISEHNRLYWYRQTLGQGPEFLTYFQNEAQLEKSRLLSDRFSAERPKGSFSTLEIQRTEQGDSAMYLCANSNRDLWLYGYTFGSGTRLTVV.